Many counts were recorded for the clone carrying this TCR beta chain. TCRdb used MiXCR to reprocess the PCR reads, holding one entry per CDR3 protein. Of 20,000 to 25,000 distinct CDR3 sequences in the sample, over 30% were seen once. The data are from a study of tumor-infiltrating lymphocytes in oesophageal squamous cell carcinoma. The CDR3 has 14 amino acids. Germline V gene lookup returns CDR1 SEHNR and CDR2 FQNEAQ (reference sequence). With 3 bases clipped from V and 8 bases from J, the junction kept 5 bases outside the gene matches. This TCR came from a female donor with esophageal squamous cell carcinoma. The rearrangement links TRBV7-9 to TRBJ1-4, with 8 bases matching TRBD1. The sequenced material came from esophageal tumor tissue. CDR3 sequence (DNA): TGTGCCAGCAGCTTTGGACAGGGAGGGGAAAAACTGTTTTTT. This sequence encodes CASSFGQGGEKLFF.